These T cell receptor beta chains were read from a single sample in a study of beta chain features in type 1 diabetes. The data were produced by immunoSEQ multiplex PCR, yet TCRdb's version contains in-frame clones alone and is incomplete. The data show more than 95,000 clones, about 18% seen once. Specimen: central memory CD4+ T cells from blood. These receptors all come from a man younger than 35 with type 1 diabetes. Both conserved end residues are part of each CDR3. A D gene is named only where the DNA matches it firmly. The size of a clone is reported for some rows only, either as once, few or many, or as a class for expanded clones.

TRBV2	.	TRBJ2-7	TRBD2	CASSEGSGRGEQYF	TGTGCCAGCAGTGAAGGTAGCGGGAGGGGCGAGCAGTACTTC
TRBV28	.	TRBJ1-2	.	CASSVTGLWGYTF	TGTGCCAGCAGCGTGACAGGCCTTTGGGGCTACACCTTC
TRBV6-1	.	TRBJ2-1	.	CASRQLGSTGEQFF	TGTGCCAGCAGACAGCTAGGGAGTACTGGTGAGCAGTTCTTC
TRBV30	few	TRBJ1-1	.	CAALTGLDTEAFF	TGTGCCGCCCTGACAGGACTTGACACTGAAGCTTTCTTT
TRBV4-1	few	TRBJ2-1	TRBD2	CASSQDRTTSGKGNEQFF	TGCGCCAGCAGCCAAGATCGCACGACTAGCGGGAAAGGCAATGAGCAGTTCTTC
TRBV2	many	TRBJ2-1	TRBD2	CASSETAGVYNEQFF	TGTGCCAGCAGTGAAACCGCGGGAGTCTACAATGAGCAGTTCTTC
TRBV29-1	.	TRBJ2-6	.	CSVKYSGANVLTF	TGCAGCGTTAAATACTCTGGGGCCAACGTCCTGACTTTC
TRBV28	.	TRBJ1-6	.	CASRIRGPYNSPLHF	TGTGCCAGCAGAATAAGGGGTCCCTATAATTCACCCCTCCACTTT
TRBV5-1	few	TRBJ2-5	TRBD1	CASSTLGTGGETQYF	TGCGCCAGCAGCACCCTCGGGACAGGGGGTGAGACCCAGTACTTC
TRBV9	few	TRBJ2-1	.	CASSVGLLAIYNEQFF	TGTGCCAGCAGCGTGGGACTTTTGGCCATCTACAATGAGCAGTTCTTC
TRBV11-2	few	TRBJ2-1	.	CASGLATYNEQFF	TGTGCCTCAGGGCTAGCCACCTACAATGAGCAGTTCTTC
TRBV10-2	few	TRBJ2-3	TRBD2	CASRGGTSGSTDTQYF	TGCGCCAGCAGGGGGGGGACTAGCGGTAGCACAGATACGCAGTATTTT
TRBV9	few	TRBJ2-1	.	CASTEQAGTEQFF	TGTGCCAGCACCGAACAGGCGGGGACTGAGCAGTTCTTC
TRBV30	.	TRBJ1-4	.	CAWSVQGDEKLFF	TGTGCCTGGAGTGTACAGGGTGACGAAAAACTGTTTTTT
TRBV29-1	.	TRBJ2-3	.	CSVSQVVEGQYF	TGCAGCGTATCCCAAGTGGTTGAAGGGCAGTATTTT
TRBV5-1	few	TRBJ2-1	.	CASSRVDEQFF	TGCGCCAGCAGTCGGGTCGATGAGCAGTTCTTC
TRBV29-1	.	TRBJ1-5	TRBD1	CSVDRGPNQPQHF	TGCAGTGTGGACAGGGGGCCAAATCAGCCCCAGCATTTT
TRBV7-2	few	TRBJ2-1	TRBD1	CASSLRQGTGEQFF	TGTGCCAGCAGCCTGAGACAGGGGACCGGTGAGCAGTTCTTC